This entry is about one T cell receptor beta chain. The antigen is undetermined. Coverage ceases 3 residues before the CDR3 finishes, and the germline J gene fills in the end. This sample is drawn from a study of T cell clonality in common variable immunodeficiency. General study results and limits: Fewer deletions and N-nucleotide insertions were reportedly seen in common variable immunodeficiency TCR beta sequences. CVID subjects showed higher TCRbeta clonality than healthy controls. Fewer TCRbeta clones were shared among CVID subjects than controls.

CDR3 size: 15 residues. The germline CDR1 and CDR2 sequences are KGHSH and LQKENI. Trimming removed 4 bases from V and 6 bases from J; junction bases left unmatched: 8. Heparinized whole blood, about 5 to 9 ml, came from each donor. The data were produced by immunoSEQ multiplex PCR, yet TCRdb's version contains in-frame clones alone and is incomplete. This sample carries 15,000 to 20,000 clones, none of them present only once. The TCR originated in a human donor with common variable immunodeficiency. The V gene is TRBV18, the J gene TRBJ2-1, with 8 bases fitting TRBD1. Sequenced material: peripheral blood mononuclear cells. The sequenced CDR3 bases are TGTGCCAGCTCACTCGGACAGGGTTTGGGCAATGAG. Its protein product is CASSLGQGLGNE. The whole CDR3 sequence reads CASSLGQGLGNEQFF.